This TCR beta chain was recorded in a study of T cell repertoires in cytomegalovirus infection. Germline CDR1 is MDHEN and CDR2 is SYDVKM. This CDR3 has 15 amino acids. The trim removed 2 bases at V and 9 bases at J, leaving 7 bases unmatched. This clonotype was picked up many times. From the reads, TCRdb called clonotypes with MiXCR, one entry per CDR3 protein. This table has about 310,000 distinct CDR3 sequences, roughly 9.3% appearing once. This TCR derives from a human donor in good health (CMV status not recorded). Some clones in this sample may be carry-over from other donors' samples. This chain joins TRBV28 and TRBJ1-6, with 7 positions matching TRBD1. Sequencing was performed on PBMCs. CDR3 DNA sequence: TGTGCCAGCAGTTTAGACAGGGTGGGGAGTTCACCCCTCCACTTT. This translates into CASSLDRVGSSPLHF.